This T cell receptor beta chain was profiled in a study of prognosis after radiotherapy for stage I lung cancer. Study observations and caveats: In patients who developed distant metastases, Shannon entropy measured after stereotactic body radiation therapy was lower, and baseline Shannon entropy was not associated with metastases.

In germline, CDR1 is SGHDN, CDR2 FVKESK. The CDR3 loop spans 13 amino acids. The V end lost 0 bases, the J end lost 7 bases, and 9 bases lay between the germline ends. TCR beta CDR3 amplification from genomic DNA was performed by two-round multiplex PCR. Every TRBV and TRBJ gene had its own specific primer in first-round PCR. Via MiXCR, TCRdb re-called the multiplex PCR reads, giving one row per CDR3 protein. The profile shows about 16,000 distinct CDR3 sequences, less than 40% of them singletons. This clonotype was found many times. Its antigen is not identified. This clonotype was sampled from a donor at least 50 years old with non-small cell lung cancer. The chain uses TRBV14 and TRBJ1-2, with D possibly TRBD1 on 5 matching bases. The sample here was PBMCs, taken before or after stereotactic body radiation therapy (not recorded which). In DNA, the CDR3 is TGTGCCAGCAGCCAAGATCTTGGGGGTGGCTACACCTTC. This sequence encodes CASSQDLGGGYTF.